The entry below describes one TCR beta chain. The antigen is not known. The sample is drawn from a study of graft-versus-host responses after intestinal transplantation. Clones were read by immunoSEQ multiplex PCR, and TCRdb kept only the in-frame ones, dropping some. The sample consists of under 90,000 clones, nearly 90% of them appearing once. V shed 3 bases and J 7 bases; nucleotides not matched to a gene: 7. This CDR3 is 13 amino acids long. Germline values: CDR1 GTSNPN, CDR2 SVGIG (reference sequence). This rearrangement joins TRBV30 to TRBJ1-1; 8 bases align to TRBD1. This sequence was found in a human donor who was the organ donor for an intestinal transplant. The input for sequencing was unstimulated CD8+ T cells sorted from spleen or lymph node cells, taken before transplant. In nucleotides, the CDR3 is TGTGCCTGGAGAGGACAGGGAGGCGGTGAAGCTTTCTTT. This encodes CAWRGQGGGEAFF. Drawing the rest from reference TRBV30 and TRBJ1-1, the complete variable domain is SQTIHQWPATLVQPVGSPLSLECTVEGTSNPNLYWYRQAAGRGLQLLFYSVGIGQISSEVPQNLSASRPQDRQFILSSKKLLLSDSGFYLCAWRGQGGGEAFFGQGTRLTVV.